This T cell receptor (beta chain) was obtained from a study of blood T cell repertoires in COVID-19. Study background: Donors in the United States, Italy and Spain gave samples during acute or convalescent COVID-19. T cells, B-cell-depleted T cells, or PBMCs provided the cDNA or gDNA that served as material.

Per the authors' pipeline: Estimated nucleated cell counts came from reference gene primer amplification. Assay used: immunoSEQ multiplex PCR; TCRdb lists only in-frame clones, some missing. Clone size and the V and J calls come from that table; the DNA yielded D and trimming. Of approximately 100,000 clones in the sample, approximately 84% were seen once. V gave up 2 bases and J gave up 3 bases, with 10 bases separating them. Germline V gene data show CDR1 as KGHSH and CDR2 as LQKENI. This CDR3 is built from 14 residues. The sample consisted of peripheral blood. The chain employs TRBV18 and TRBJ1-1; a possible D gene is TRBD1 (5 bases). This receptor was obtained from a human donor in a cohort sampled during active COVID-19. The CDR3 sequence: CASSPYQGDTEAFF. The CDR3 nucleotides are TGTGCCAGCTCACCATACCAGGGCGACACTGAAGCTTTCTTT.